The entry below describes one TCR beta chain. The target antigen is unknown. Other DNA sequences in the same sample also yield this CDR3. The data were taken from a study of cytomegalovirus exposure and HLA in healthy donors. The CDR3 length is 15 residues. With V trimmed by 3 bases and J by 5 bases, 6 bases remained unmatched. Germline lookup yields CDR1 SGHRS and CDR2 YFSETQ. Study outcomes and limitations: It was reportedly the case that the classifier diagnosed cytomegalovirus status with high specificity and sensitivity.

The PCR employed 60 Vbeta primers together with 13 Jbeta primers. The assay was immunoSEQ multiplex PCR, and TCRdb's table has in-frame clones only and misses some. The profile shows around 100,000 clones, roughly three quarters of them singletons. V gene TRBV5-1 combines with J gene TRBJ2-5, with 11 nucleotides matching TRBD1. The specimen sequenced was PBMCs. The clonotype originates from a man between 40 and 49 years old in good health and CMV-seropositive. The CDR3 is CASSSGQGAGETQYF. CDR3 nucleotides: TGCGCCAGCAGCTCCGGACAGGGGGCTGGGGAGACCCAGTACTTC.